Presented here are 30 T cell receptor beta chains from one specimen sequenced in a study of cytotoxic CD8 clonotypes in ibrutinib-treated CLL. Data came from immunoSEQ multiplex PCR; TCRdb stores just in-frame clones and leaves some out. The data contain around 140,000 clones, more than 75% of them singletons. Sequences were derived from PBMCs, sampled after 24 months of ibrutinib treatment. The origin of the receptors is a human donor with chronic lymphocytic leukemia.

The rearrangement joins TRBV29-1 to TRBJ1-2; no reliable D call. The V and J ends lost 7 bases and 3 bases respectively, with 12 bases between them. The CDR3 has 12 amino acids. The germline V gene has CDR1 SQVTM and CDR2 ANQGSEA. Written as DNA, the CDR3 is TGCAGCGACGAGGCCATGGACTATGGCTACACCTTC. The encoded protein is CSDEAMDYGYTF.

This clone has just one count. DNA of the CDR3: TGTGCCAGCAGCTTAGTTAGGGGTTTCACCCCGGCTAACTATGGCTACACCTTC. As protein: CASSLVRGFTPANYGYTF. This chain joins TRBV7-2 and TRBJ1-2, with a possible D match to TRBD1 (5 bases). The CDR3 is 18 residues long. CDR1 and CDR2 from the germline V gene are SGHTA and FQGNSA. Trimming pared 1 base from V and 0 bases from J, leaving 18 bases between.

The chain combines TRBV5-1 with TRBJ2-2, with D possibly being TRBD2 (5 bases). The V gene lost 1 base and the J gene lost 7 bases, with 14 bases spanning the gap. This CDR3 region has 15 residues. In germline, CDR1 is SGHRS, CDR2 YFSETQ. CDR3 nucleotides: TGCGCCAGCAGCTTGCGGCCACTAGATGGCGGGGAGCTGTTTTTT. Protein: CASSLRPLDGGELFF.

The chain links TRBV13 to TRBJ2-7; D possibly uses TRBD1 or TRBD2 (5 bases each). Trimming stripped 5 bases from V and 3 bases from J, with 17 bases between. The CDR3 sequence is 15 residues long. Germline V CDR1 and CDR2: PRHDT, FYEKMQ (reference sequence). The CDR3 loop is CASSRDPGPRYEQYF. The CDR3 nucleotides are TGTGCCAGCAGCCGCGACCCGGGACCCCGCTACGAGCAGTACTTC.

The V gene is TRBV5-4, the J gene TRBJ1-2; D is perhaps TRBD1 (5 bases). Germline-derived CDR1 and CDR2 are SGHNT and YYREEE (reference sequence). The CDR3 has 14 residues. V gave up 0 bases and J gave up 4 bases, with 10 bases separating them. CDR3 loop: CASSLAGGSYGYTF. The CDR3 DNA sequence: TGTGCCAGCAGCTTGGCCGGGGGGAGCTATGGCTACACCTTC.

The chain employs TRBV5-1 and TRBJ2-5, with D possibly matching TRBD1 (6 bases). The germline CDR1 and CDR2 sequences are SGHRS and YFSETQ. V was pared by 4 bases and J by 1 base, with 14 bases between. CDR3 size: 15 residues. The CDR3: CASSTEGQPQETQYF. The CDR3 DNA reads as TGCGCCAGCAGCACCGAAGGACAGCCCCAAGAGACCCAGTACTTC.

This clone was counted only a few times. CDR3 in DNA: TGTGCCATCGGGACACCCGAAGCTTTCTTT. It encodes CAIGTPEAFF. The chain joins TRBV10-3 to TRBJ1-1; tentatively, D is TRBD1 (6 bases). V was cut by 8 bases and J by 8 bases, with 9 bases left in between. Per the germline V gene, CDR1 is ENHRY and CDR2 is SYGVKD. There are 10 residues in the CDR3.

DNA for the CDR3: TGTGCCAGCTCACCCCTGGGCAGTTTGAACACTGAAGCTTTCTTT. Translating gives CASSPLGSLNTEAFF. This rearrangement joins TRBV18 to TRBJ1-1, with D unclear. Germline V CDR1 and CDR2: KGHSH, LQKENI. With 3 bases removed from V and 0 bases from J, the gap between germline ends came to 11 bases. The CDR3 is 15 residues long.

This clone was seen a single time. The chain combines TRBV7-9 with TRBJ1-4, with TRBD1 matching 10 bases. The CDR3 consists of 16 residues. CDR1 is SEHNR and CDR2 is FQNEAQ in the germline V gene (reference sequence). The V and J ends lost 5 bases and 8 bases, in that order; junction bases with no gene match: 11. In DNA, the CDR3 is TGTGCCAGCAGCGCCAACGACAGGGGGCTGTGGGAAAAACTGTTTTTT. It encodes CASSANDRGLWEKLFF.

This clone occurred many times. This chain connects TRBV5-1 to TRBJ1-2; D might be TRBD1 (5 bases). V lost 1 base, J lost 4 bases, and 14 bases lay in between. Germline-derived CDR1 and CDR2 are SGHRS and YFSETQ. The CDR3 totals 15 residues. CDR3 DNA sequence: TGCGCCAGCAGCTTGTTACCGGGGCCAGGCTATGGCTACACCTTC. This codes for CASSLLPGPGYGYTF.

The CDR3 protein is CASSRNTGELFF. The CDR3 nucleotides are TGTGCCAGCAGCCGCAACACCGGGGAGCTGTTTTTT. The chain couples TRBV16 to TRBJ2-2, with D unclear. The ends were cut back, 4 bases at V and 2 bases at J, with 2 bases in the middle. This CDR3 spans 12 amino acids. Germline V gene data show CDR1 as KGHSY and CDR2 as FQNENV.

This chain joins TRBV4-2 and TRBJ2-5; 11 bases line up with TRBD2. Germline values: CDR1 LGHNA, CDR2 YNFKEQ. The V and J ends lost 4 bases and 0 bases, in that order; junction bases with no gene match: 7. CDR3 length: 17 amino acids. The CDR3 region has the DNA TGTGCCAGCAGCCGGGCTAGCGGGGGGACGTACCAAGAGACCCAGTACTTC. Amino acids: CASSRASGGTYQETQYF.

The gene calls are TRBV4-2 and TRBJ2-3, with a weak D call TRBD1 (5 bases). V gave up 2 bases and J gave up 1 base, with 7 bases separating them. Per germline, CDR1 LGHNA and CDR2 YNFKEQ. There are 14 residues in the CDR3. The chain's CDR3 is CASSQKQGTDTQYF. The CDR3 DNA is TGTGCCAGCAGCCAAAAACAGGGCACAGATACGCAGTATTTT.

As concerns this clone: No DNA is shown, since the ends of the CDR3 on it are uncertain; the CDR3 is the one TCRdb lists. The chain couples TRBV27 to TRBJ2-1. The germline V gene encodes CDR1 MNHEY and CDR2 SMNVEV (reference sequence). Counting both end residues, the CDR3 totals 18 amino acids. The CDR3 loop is CASSFRGRWRSSGYEQFF.

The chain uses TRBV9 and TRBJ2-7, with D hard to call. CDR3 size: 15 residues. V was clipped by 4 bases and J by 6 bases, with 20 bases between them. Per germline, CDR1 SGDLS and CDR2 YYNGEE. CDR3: CASSPPRVGVVEQYF. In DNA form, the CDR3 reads TGTGCCAGCAGCCCCCCCCGCGTTGGGGTCGTCGAGCAGTACTTC.

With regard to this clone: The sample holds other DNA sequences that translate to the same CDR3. The CDR3 region is CASSQTGYGYTF. The CDR3 DNA is TGTGCCAGCAGCCAAACGGGCTATGGCTACACCTTC. V and J are TRBV7-2 and TRBJ1-2; D unclear. Germline CDR1 reads SGHTA; CDR2 reads FQGNSA. The V end lost 5 bases, the J end lost 4 bases, and 8 bases lay between the germline ends. CDR3 size: 12 residues.

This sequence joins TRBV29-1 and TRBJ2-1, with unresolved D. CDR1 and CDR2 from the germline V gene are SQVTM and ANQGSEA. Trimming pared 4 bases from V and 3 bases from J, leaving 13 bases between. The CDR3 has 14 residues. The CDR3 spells CSVVRQLGYNEQFF. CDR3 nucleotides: TGCAGCGTTGTACGGCAGCTCGGCTACAATGAGCAGTTCTTC.

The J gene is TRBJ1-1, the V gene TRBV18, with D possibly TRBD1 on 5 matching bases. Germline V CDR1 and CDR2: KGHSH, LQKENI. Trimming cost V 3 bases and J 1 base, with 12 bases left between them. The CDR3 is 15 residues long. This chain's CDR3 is CASSPIQDANTEAFF. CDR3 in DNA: TGTGCCAGCTCACCTATACAGGACGCGAACACTGAAGCTTTCTTT.

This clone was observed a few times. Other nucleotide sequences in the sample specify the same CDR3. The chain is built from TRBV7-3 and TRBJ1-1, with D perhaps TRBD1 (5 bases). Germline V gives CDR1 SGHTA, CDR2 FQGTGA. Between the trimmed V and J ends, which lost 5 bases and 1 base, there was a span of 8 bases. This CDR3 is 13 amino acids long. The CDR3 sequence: CASSLQENTEAFF. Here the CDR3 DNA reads TGTGCCAGCAGCCTACAGGAGAACACTGAAGCTTTCTTT.

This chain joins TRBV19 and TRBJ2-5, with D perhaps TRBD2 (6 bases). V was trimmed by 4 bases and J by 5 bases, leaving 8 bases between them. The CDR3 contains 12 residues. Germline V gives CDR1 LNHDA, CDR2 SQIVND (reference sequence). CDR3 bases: TGTGCCAGTAGTACCCGGGGGGAGACCCAGTACTTC. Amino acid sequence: CASSTRGETQYF.

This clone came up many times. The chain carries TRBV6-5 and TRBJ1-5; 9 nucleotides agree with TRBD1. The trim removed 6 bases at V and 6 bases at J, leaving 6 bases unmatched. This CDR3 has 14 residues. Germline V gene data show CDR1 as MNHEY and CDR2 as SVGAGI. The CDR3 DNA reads TGTGCCAGCAGCCCGACAGGGGGTGGTCAGCCCCAGCATTTT. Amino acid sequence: CASSPTGGGQPQHF.

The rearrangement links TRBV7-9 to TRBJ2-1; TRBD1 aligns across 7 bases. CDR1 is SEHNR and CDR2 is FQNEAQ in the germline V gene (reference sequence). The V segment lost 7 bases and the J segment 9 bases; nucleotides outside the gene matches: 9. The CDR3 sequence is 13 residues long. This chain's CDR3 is CASKGDGTAEQFF. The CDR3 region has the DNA TGTGCCAGCAAAGGTGATGGGACAGCTGAGCAGTTCTTC. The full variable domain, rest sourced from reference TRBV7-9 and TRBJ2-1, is DTGVSQNPRHKITKRGQNVTFRCDPISEHNRLYWYRQTLGQGPEFLTYFQNEAQLEKSRLLSDRFSAERPKGSFSTLEIQRTEQGDSAMYLCASKGDGTAEQFFGPGTRLTVL.

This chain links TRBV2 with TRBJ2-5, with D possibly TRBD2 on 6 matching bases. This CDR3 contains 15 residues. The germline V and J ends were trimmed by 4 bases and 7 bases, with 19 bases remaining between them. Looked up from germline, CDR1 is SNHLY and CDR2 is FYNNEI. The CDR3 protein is CASSVRGTSRGTQYF. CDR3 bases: TGTGCCAGCAGTGTTCGGGGGACCTCCAGAGGGACCCAGTACTTC.

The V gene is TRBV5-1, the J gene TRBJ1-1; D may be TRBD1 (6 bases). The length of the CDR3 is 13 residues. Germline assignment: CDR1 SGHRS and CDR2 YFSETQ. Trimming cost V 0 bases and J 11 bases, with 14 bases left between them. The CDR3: CASSLDRVAGAFF. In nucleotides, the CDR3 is TGCGCCAGCAGCTTGGACAGGGTGGCGGGGGCTTTCTTT.

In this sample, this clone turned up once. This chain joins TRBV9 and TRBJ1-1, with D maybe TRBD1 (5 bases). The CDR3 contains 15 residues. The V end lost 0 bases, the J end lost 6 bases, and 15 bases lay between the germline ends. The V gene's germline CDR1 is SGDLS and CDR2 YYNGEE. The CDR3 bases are TGTGCCAGCAGCGTAGGGGGCGGCACCTTCGCTGAAGCTTTCTTT. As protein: CASSVGGGTFAEAFF.

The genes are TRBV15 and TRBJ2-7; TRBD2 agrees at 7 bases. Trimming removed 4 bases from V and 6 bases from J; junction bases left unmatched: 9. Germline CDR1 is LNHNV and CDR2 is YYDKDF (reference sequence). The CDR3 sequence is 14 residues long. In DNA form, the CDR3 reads TGTGCCACCAGCAACTCTGGGGGGGATGGCGAGCAGTACTTC. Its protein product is CATSNSGGDGEQYF.

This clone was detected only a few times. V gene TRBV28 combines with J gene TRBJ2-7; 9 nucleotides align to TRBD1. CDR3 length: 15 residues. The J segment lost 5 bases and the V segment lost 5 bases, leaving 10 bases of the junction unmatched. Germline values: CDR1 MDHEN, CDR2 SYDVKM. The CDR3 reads CASSTPQGAGDEQYF. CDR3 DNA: TGTGCCAGCAGTACACCACAGGGGGCCGGGGACGAGCAGTACTTC.

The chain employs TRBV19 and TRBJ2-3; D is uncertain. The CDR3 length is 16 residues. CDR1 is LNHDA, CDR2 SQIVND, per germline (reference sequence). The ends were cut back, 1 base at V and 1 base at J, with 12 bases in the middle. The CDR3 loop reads CASSIVVGFRTDTQYF. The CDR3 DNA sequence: TGTGCCAGTAGTATAGTCGTGGGCTTTCGCACAGATACGCAGTATTTT.

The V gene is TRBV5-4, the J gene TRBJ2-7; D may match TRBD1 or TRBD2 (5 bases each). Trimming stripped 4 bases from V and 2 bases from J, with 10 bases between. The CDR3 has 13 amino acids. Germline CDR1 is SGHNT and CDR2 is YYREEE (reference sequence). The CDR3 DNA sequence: TGTGCCAGCAGCCCCGGGGCTCCCTACGAGCAGTACTTC. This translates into CASSPGAPYEQYF.

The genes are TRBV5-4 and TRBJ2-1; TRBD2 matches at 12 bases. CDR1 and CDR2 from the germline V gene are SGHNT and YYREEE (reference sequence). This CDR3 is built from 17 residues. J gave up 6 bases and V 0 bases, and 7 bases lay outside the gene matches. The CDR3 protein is CASSLAGLAGILNEQFF. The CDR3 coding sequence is TGTGCCAGCAGCTTGGCTGGACTAGCGGGGATACTCAATGAGCAGTTCTTC. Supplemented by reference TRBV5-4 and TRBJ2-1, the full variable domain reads ETGVTQSPTHLIKTRGQQVTLRCSSQSGHNTVSWYQQALGQGPQFIFQYYREEENGRGNFPPRFSGLQFPNYSSELNVNALELDDSALYLCASSLAGLAGILNEQFFGPGTRLTVL.